The clone carrying this TCR beta chain was seen more than once but under ten times. Its specificity is not known. This CDR3 spans 14 amino acids. V was pared by 2 bases and J by 4 bases, with 12 bases between. Germline CDR1 SGHDT, CDR2 YYEEEE. The sample belongs to a study of CD8 T cells in ankylosing spondylitis. Preparation of TCR beta libraries was done by quantitative 5'-RACE with molecular barcodes. Each CDR3 protein gets one entry after TCRdb re-called the 5' RACE reads with MiXCR. The sample holds 750,000 to 850,000 distinct CDR3 sequences, over 9.5% seen once. Broader study findings: Disease-associated clones were reportedly significantly overrepresented in matched ankylosing spondylitis synovial fluid. Ankylosing spondylitis blood appeared to be characterized by a TCR beta motif of several highly homologous variants. Within peripheral blood, clones linked to disease were CD8+ and relatively rare.

This clonotype was obtained from a male donor with ankylosing spondylitis. Material: blood, either unsorted or a sorted T cell fraction (not recorded which). This chain connects TRBV5-6 to TRBJ2-5; D is perhaps TRBD2 (5 bases). CDR3 nucleotide sequence: TGTGCCAGCAGCTTCCGGGGTGGAGGAGAGACCCAGTACTTC. This gives the protein CASSFRGGGETQYF.